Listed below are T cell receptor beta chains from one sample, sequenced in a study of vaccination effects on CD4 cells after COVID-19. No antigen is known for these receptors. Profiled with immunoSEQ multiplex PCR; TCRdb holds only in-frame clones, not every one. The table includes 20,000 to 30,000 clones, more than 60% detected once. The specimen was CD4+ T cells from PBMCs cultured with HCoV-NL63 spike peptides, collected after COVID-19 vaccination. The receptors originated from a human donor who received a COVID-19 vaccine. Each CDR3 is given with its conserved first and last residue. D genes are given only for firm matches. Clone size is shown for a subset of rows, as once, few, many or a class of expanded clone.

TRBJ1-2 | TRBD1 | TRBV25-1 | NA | TGTGCCAGCCTGAATTCAGGGGGGTCCTCTTATGGCTACACCTTC | CASLNSGGSSYGYTF
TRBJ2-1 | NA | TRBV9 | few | TGTGCCAGCAGCCCGCGCCCAGCGTCCTACAATGAGCAGTTCTTC | CASSPRPASYNEQFF
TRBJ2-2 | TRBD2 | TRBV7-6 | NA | TGTGCCAGCAGCGCACGTAGCGGGGGGGCCGGGGAGCTGTTTTTT | CASSARSGGAGELFF
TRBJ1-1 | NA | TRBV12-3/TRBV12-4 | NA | TGTGCCAGCAGGCGGACAGCTGAAGCTTTCTTT | CASRRTAEAFF
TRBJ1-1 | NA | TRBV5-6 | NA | TGTGCCAGCAGCTTGAGGGTCAGGGGCGACACTGAAGCTTTCTTT | CASSLRVRGDTEAFF
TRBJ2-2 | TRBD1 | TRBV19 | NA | TGTGCCAGTAGTCCCGGGACAGGGGACACCGGGGAGCTGTTTTTT | CASSPGTGDTGELFF
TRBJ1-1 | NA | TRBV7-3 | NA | TGTGCCAGCTCCTATCGACAGAACACTGAAGCTTTCTTT | CASSYRQNTEAFF
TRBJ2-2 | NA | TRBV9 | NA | TGTGCCAGCAGCCTCCTTGAGGCCGGGGAGCTGTTTTTT | CASSLLEAGELFF
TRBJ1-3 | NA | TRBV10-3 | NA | TGTGCCATCAGTGATAGACGGAACTCTGGAAACACCATATATTTT | CAISDRRNSGNTIYF
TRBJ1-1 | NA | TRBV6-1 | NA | TGTGCCAGCAGTGAGAGGGGGGACACTGAAGCTTTCTTT | CASSERGDTEAFF
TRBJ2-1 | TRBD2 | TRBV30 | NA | TGTGCCTGGAGTGTACCTGGGCTAGCGGGTTATCGAATCGCTGAGCAGTTCTTC | CAWSVPGLAGYRIAEQFF
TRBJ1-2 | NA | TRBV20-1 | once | TGCAGTGCGACAGGTCTCTATGGCTACACCTTC | CSATGLYGYTF
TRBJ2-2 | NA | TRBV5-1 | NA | TGCGCCAGCAGCCTCCGGGACGGGAACACCGGGGAGCTGTTTTTT | CASSLRDGNTGELFF
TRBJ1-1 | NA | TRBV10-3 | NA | TGTGCCATCACTGAAGACTCCACAGACCGGGCTTTCTTT | CAITEDSTDRAFF
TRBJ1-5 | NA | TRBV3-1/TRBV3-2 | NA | TGTGCCAGCAGCCACCCTGGGAATCAGCCCCAGCATTTT | CASSHPGNQPQHF
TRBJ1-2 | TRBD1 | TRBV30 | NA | TGTGCCTGGAGTGCCCGGACAGGGAACTATGGCTACACCTTC | CAWSARTGNYGYTF
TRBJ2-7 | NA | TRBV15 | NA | TGTGCCACCAGCAGAGATCCTGGGGTCTCCTACGAGCAGTACTTC | CATSRDPGVSYEQYF
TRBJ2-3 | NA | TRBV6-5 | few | TGTGCCAGCAGTTACTGGGGGGCAGATACGCAGTATTTT | CASSYWGADTQYF
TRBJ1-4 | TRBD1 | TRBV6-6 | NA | TGTGCCAGCAGTTACCGAGGCGGGACAGGGAATGAAAAACTGTTTTTT | CASSYRGGTGNEKLFF
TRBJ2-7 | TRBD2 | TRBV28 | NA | TGTGCCAGCACCCTGACTAGCGGGGGGCCAGGGTACGAGCAGTACTTC | CASTLTSGGPGYEQYF
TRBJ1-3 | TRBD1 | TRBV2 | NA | TGTGCCAGCAGACCGGGACAGGGGTTTGGCACCATATATTTT | CASRPGQGFGTIYF
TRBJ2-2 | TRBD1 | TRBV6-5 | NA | TGTGCCAGCAGTTCTTTACAGGGGCGGACCGGGGAGCTGTTTTTT | CASSSLQGRTGELFF
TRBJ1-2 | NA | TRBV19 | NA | TGTGCCAGTAGTATTTACGGGAACTATGGCTACACCTTC | CASSIYGNYGYTF
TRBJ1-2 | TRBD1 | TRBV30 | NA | TGTGCCTGGGGATCCGGGACAGAAAATAAATATGGCTACACCTTC | CAWGSGTENKYGYTF
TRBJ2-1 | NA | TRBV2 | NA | TGTGCCAGCAGCCCTTACAATGAGCAGTTCTTC | CASSPYNEQFF
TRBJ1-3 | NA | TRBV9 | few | TGTGCCAGCAGCGACAGTGTCTCTGGAAACACCATATATTTT | CASSDSVSGNTIYF
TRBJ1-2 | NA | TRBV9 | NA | TGTGCCAGCAGCGTAGGGGTAGGCAGGGCTGGCTACACCTTC | CASSVGVGRAGYTF
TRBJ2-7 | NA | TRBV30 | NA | TGTGCCTGGAGGGAAAATTCCTACGAGCAGTACTTC | CAWRENSYEQYF
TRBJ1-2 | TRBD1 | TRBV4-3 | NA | TGCGCCAGCAGCCAAGGGGCGGGGGGACAGCGGGGCTACACCTTC | CASSQGAGGQRGYTF
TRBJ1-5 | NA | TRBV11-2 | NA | TGTGCCAGCAGCCTTAATAGCAATCAGCCCCAGCATTTT | CASSLNSNQPQHF
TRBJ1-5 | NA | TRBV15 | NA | TGTGCCACCAGCAGAGTCAGCCAGCCCCAGCATTTT | CATSRVSQPQHF
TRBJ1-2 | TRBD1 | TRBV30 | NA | TGTGCCTGGAGTGTGGGACAGAAGGGCTATGGCTACACCTTC | CAWSVGQKGYGYTF
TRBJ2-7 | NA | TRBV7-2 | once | TGTGCCAGCAGCTCAACCCAGACTCCCTGGTCCGAGCAGTACTTC | CASSSTQTPWSEQYF
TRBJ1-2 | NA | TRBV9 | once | TGTGCCAGCAGCTTTAACTATGGCTACACCTTC | CASSFNYGYTF
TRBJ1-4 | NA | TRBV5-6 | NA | TGTGCCAGCAGCCTCAGGAATAATGAAAAACTGTTTTTT | CASSLRNNEKLFF